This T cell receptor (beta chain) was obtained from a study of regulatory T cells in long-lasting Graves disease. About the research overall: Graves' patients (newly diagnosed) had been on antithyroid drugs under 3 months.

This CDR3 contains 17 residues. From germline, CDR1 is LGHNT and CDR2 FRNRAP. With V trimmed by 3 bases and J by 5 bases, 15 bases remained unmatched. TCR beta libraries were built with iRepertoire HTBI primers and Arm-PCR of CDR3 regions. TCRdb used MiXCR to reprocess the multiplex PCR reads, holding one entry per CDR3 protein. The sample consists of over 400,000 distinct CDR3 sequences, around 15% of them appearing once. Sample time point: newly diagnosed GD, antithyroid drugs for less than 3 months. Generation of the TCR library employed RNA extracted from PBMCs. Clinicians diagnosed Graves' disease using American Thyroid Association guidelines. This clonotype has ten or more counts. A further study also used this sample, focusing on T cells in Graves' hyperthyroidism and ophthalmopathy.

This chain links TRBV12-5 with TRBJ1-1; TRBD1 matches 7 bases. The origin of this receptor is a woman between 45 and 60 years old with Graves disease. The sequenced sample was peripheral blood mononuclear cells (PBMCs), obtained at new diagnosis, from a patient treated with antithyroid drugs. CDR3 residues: CASGFQEPRGRRTEAFF. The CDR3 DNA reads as TGTGCTAGTGGTTTCCAAGAGCCGAGGGGGCGGAGGACTGAAGCTTTCTTT.